What follows are 5 T cell receptor beta chains derived from one specimen sequenced in a study of response to subunit inactivated influenza vaccine. Via MiXCR, TCRdb re-called the RT-PCR reads, giving one row per CDR3 protein. In the table there are a few hundred thousand distinct CDR3 sequences, 13% to 15% of which are singletons. The sequencing used PBMCs from blood, collected roughly 12 days after vaccination. These receptors came from a man aged 45-65 years who received an inactivated influenza vaccine.

The chain employs TRBV11-2 and TRBJ2-7; tentative D call: TRBD1 (5 bases). CDR1 and CDR2 from the germline V gene are SGHAT and FQNNGV. The V and J ends lost 1 base and 6 bases respectively, with 13 bases between them. The CDR3 has 14 amino acids. CDR3 coding DNA: TGTGCCAGCAGCTTAGGGGGCGTGCCCCTCGAGCAGTACTTC. Encoded protein: CASSLGGVPLEQYF.

This clonotype was found many times. The genes are TRBV12-3 or TRBV12-4 and TRBJ1-1; the D gene is possibly TRBD1 (5 bases). Trimming took off 2 bases at V and 0 bases at J, with 7 bases between the two ends. The CDR3 loop spans 14 amino acids. Here the CDR3 DNA reads TGTGCCAGCAGTTTACGGGGCATGAACACTGAAGCTTTCTTT. It specifies CASSLRGMNTEAFF.

The gene calls are TRBV7-9 and TRBJ1-2, with D unresolved. CDR3 length: 13 residues. With 0 bases removed from V and 5 bases from J, the gap between germline ends came to 7 bases. Germline-derived CDR1 and CDR2 are SEHNR and FQNEAQ (reference sequence). The CDR3 DNA reads as TGTGCCAGCAGCTTAGCGCCAGGTTATGGCTACACCTTC. Its translation: CASSLAPGYGYTF.

The chain links TRBV7-9 to TRBJ2-5, with 8 positions matching TRBD2. This CDR3 comprises 16 residues. After removal of 5 bases from V and 3 bases from J, the junction contained 11 bases not matched to a gene. Germline CDR1 SEHNR, CDR2 FQNEAQ (reference sequence). This CDR3 reads CASSRGGDTPKETQYF. The DNA for the CDR3 is TGTGCCAGCAGCCGGGGGGGGGACACACCGAAAGAGACCCAGTACTTC.

This clonotype has a handful of counts. The chain couples TRBV12-3 or TRBV12-4 to TRBJ1-6, with D possibly matching TRBD1 (5 bases). The CDR3 spans 15 residues. With 5 bases removed from V and 3 bases from J, the gap between germline ends came to 11 bases. The CDR3 nucleotides are TGTGCCAGCAGTGCCCACAGGAGCTATAATTCACCCCTCCACTTT. Amino acids: CASSAHRSYNSPLHF.